This T cell receptor (beta chain) was observed in a study of blood T cell repertoires in COVID-19. Overall study: Sites in the United States, Italy and Spain provided acute and convalescent COVID-19 samples.

The CDR3 consists of 18 residues. Germline loops: CDR1 LGHNT, CDR2 FRNRAP. V lost 2 bases and J lost 5, with 25 bases in between. Using immunoSEQ multiplex PCR, the repertoire was profiled, and TCRdb retains in-frame clones only, with some absent. The sample shows some 220,000 clones, around four fifths of them seen only once. What was sequenced was peripheral blood. This receptor was obtained from an elderly woman with active or convalescent COVID-19. The V gene is TRBV12-5, the J gene TRBJ2-7, with D possibly being TRBD2 (7 bases). CDR3 amino acids: CASGLPSPGEGVRNEQYF. DNA for the CDR3: TGTGCTAGTGGTTTGCCCTCCCCGGGGGAGGGGGTCCGAAACGAGCAGTACTTC.